Below are 20 T cell receptor beta chains sequenced from a single sample in a study of cytomegalovirus exposure and HLA in healthy donors. This PCR relied on a set of 60 Vbeta primers and 13 Jbeta primers. Assay used: immunoSEQ multiplex PCR; TCRdb lists only in-frame clones, some missing. The data show over 150,000 clones, around 80% seen once. Sample: PBMCs. The receptors shown here come from a male donor in good health and CMV-seronegative.

V usage is TRBV11-3 and J usage is TRBJ2-7; 8 nucleotides line up with TRBD1. The CDR3 totals 13 residues. V was clipped by 5 bases and J by 9 bases; unmatched bases: 9. From germline, CDR1 is SGHNT and CDR2 YENEEA. CDR3 nucleotides: TGTGCCAGCAGCCCGGGGACAGGCGGCGGGCAGTACTTC. Its translation is CASSPGTGGGQYF.

This chain joins TRBV5-4 and TRBJ2-7, with 7 bases matching TRBD2. Looked up from germline, CDR1 is SGHNT and CDR2 is YYREEE (reference sequence). This CDR3 spans 16 amino acids. J was trimmed by 2 bases and V by 3 bases; bases with no gene match: 11. This CDR3 is CASSSKGGRAAYEQYF. The DNA for the CDR3 is TGTGCCAGCAGCTCTAAGGGCGGGAGAGCCGCCTACGAGCAGTACTTC.

This chain uses TRBV6-5 with TRBJ2-5; 8 positions match TRBD1. The better agreement between TRBJ2-7 and the DNA end casts doubt on the J call. CDR1 and CDR2 (germline): MNHEY, SVGAGI. The length of the CDR3 is 13 residues. CDR3 sequence (DNA): TGTGCCAGCAGCTTTGACAGGGGCTACGAGCAGTACTTC. Translated: CASSFDRGYEQYF.

This clone was detected only a few times. The chain recombines TRBV28 with TRBJ2-5; the D gene is possibly TRBD1 (5 bases). The J call may be incorrect, as the DNA end agrees better with TRBJ2-7. Per the germline V gene, CDR1 is MDHEN and CDR2 is SYDVKM. CDR3 size: 15 residues. The CDR3 DNA follows: TGTGCCAGCAGTTTCGGACACCTGTCCTCCTACGAGCAGTACTTC. Translated, it gives CASSFGHLSSYEQYF.

The DNA of the CDR3 is TGTGCCACCGGGCGCAGGGCCACCGGGGAGCTGTTTTTT. Translating it yields CATGRRATGELFF. V gene TRBV2 combines with J gene TRBJ2-2, with a weak D call TRBD1 (5 bases). The CDR3 loop spans 13 amino acids. The V end lost 10 bases, the J end lost 4 bases, and 13 bases lay between the germline ends. Germline-derived CDR1 and CDR2 are SNHLY and FYNNEI.

The rearrangement uses TRBV7-3 and TRBJ2-2; TRBD2 might be the D (7 bases). The CDR3 has 15 residues. Trimming took 2 bases from V and 4 from J, leaving 11 bases between them. Germline V CDR1 and CDR2: SGHTA, FQGTGA. In DNA form, the CDR3 reads TGTGCCAGCAGCTTACGGGGGGCAGGCACCGGGGAGCTGTTTTTT. It codes for CASSLRGAGTGELFF.

This clone was counted a few times. V and J are TRBV6-1 and TRBJ1-2, with 9 nucleotides matching TRBD1. Germline V CDR1 and CDR2: MNHNS, SASEGT. With 4 bases clipped from V and 2 bases from J, the junction kept 8 bases outside the gene matches. There are 16 residues in the CDR3. The CDR3 reads CASSVSRDRENYGYTF. CDR3 DNA: TGTGCCAGCAGTGTTTCCCGGGACAGGGAAAACTATGGCTACACCTTC.

This clone was seen a few times. The chain recombines TRBV7-9 with TRBJ2-7, with 8 bases that match TRBD2. The V segment lost 2 bases and the J segment 3 bases; nucleotides outside the gene matches: 9. Germline values: CDR1 SEHNR, CDR2 FQNEAQ (reference sequence). There are 16 residues in the CDR3. Here the CDR3 DNA reads TGTGCCAGCAGCTTACTCGGGGGGGGGAACGACTACGAGCAGTACTTC. Its translation: CASSLLGGGNDYEQYF.

The DNA of the CDR3 is TGTGCCAGCACCACTCAACGTGAAGCTTTCTTT. It encodes CASTTQREAFF. The chain links TRBV28 to TRBJ1-1; no clear D gene. Germline-derived CDR1 and CDR2 are MDHEN and SYDVKM. V lost 7 bases, J lost 7 bases, and 10 bases lay in between. The CDR3 totals 11 residues.

This clone showed up just a few times. The gene calls are TRBV7-9 and TRBJ1-1; 12 bases match TRBD1. V gave up 5 bases and J gave up 10 bases; unmatched junction bases: 5. CDR3 size: 13 residues. Germline V lookup: CDR1 SEHNR, CDR2 FQNEAQ (reference sequence). The CDR3 region is CASSGRDRGPAFF. The DNA of the CDR3 is TGTGCCAGCAGCGGTAGGGACAGGGGGCCAGCTTTCTTT.

The rearrangement uses TRBV6-5 and TRBJ1-1; TRBD1 agrees at 7 bases. The CDR3 consists of 13 residues. Germline values: CDR1 MNHEY, CDR2 SVGAGI. J lost 2 bases, V lost 5 bases, and 2 bases had no gene match. Written as DNA, the CDR3 is TGTGCCAGCAGTGACAGGGTAAACACTGAAGCTTTCTTT. Translated, it gives CASSDRVNTEAFF.

A note on this clone: Because the CDR3 is missing its conserved closing phenylalanine or tryptophan, this is likely a read error. The rearrangement joins TRBV6-6 to TRBJ1-2; D uncertain. The CDR3 loop spans 11 amino acids. V lost 3 bases, J lost 8 bases, and 7 bases lay in between. CDR1 MNHNY and CDR2 SVGAGI come from the germline V gene (reference sequence). The CDR3 DNA follows: TGTGCCAGCAGTTATGAGCGAGGCTACACCATC. Translating it yields CASSYERGYTI.

The chain combines TRBV5-1 with TRBJ2-1; D remains ambiguous. CDR1 and CDR2 (germline): SGHRS, YFSETQ. This CDR3 has 13 residues. V lost 5 bases to trimming and J lost 5 bases, with 11 bases between them. CDR3 DNA: TGCGCCAGCAGTCAGATCAATAACAATGAGCAGTTCTTC. This sequence encodes CASSQINNNEQFF. Filled out from reference TRBV5-1 and TRBJ2-1, the complete variable domain reads KAGVTQTPRYLIKTRGQQVTLSCSPISGHRSVSWYQQTPGQGLQFLFEYFSETQRNKGNFPGRFSGRQFSNSRSEMNVSTLELGDSALYLCASSQINNNEQFFGPGTRLTVL.

This clone has just a few counts. The chain is built from TRBV5-3 and TRBJ1-1; D unresolved. TRBV5-3 is treated as an ORF (open reading frame) with a function not yet certain. The CDR3 consists of 10 residues. Trimming removed 8 bases at V and 1 base at J, with 3 bases between. The CDR3 loop reads CASRNTEAFF. CDR3 nucleotides: TGTGCCAGCAGGAACACTGAAGCTTTCTTT.

This clone was seen more than once but under ten times. This chain links TRBV7-8 with TRBJ2-2, with no clear D. V lost 7 bases and J 11 bases, leaving 20 bases between the germline ends. The germline V gene encodes CDR1 SGHVS and CDR2 FQNEAQ. The CDR3 runs 14 residues. In DNA, the CDR3 is TGTGCCAGCACCCGTGCAGTACGTGCCCCAGAGCTGTTTTTT. This encodes CASTRAVRAPELFF.

The V gene is TRBV5-1, the J gene TRBJ2-3; a possible D gene is TRBD1 (5 bases). The ends were cut back, 5 bases at V and 4 bases at J, with 8 bases in the middle. Germline-derived CDR1 and CDR2 are SGHRS and YFSETQ. This CDR3 has 12 residues. The CDR3 DNA follows: TGCGCCAGCAGGCCAGGGTCAGATACGCAGTATTTT. It encodes CASRPGSDTQYF.

This clone was seen a few times. The V and J genes are TRBV29-1 and TRBJ1-2; TRBD1 matches at 8 bases. The J segment lost 1 base and the V segment lost 6 bases, leaving 10 bases of the junction unmatched. The CDR3 runs to 15 residues. Germline V gene lookup returns CDR1 SQVTM and CDR2 ANQGSEA. The CDR3 nucleotides are TGCAGCGTCCTCGGACAGGGCCATTTTAACTATGGCTACACCTTC. It codes for CSVLGQGHFNYGYTF.

This chain connects TRBV18 to TRBJ1-2; 9 positions agree with TRBD1. J gave up 5 bases and V 6 bases, and 10 bases lay outside the gene matches. The CDR3 loop spans 15 amino acids. Germline V gene sequence: CDR1 KGHSH, CDR2 LQKENI. CDR3: CASSPGTGGEYGYTF. CDR3 bases: TGTGCCAGCTCGCCGGGAACAGGGGGCGAGTATGGCTACACCTTC.

The gene calls are TRBV9 and TRBJ2-1; a possible D gene is TRBD2 (6 bases). Trimming removed 4 bases from V and 4 bases from J, with 15 bases in between. The CDR3 is made up of 15 amino acids. Germline V gene data show CDR1 as SGDLS and CDR2 as YYNGEE. CDR3 coding DNA: TGTGCCAGCAGCCCGGGTCAGGGAGGATACAATGAGCAGTTCTTC. Protein: CASSPGQGGYNEQFF.

V and J are TRBV6-5 and TRBJ1-2, with a tentative D call TRBD1 (6 bases). Germline-derived CDR1 and CDR2 are MNHEY and SVGAGI. V gave up 0 bases and J gave up 8 bases, with 10 bases separating them. The CDR3 consists of 13 residues. CDR3 coding DNA: TGTGCCAGCAGTTACTCAGGGGGGGACGGCTACACCTTC. Its translation is CASSYSGGDGYTF.